The 8 T cell receptor beta chains given below trace back to one sample, sequenced in a study of blood T cell repertoires in COVID-19. Method: immunoSEQ multiplex PCR; TCRdb's copy keeps in-frame clones and lacks some. The data contain under 130,000 clones, roughly 88% of them singletons. Material for sequencing was peripheral blood. These receptors came from a human donor in a cohort sampled during active COVID-19.

This sequence joins TRBV3-1 (or the pseudogene TRBV3-2) and TRBJ2-3; TRBD2 matches at 13 bases. J lost 3 bases, V lost 6 bases, and 6 bases had no gene match. Germline CDR1 LGHDT, CDR2 YNNKEL (reference sequence). The CDR3 is made up of 16 amino acids. CDR3 protein: CASRQTSGRATDTQYF. The CDR3, as DNA: TGTGCCAGCAGACAAACTAGCGGGAGGGCAACAGATACGCAGTATTTT.

The V and J genes are TRBV7-2 and TRBJ1-2; TRBD1 is a possible D gene (5 bases). The V end lost 2 bases, the J end lost 6 bases, and 13 bases lay between the germline ends. CDR1 is SGHTA, CDR2 FQGNSA, per germline. The CDR3 is made up of 14 amino acids. The CDR3 nucleotides are TGTGCCAGCAGCTTATTTGCCAGGGCGGATGGCTACACCTTC. Translated: CASSLFARADGYTF.

The gene calls are TRBV28 and TRBJ1-2; a possible D gene is TRBD1 (6 bases). The CDR3 is 13 residues long. Germline loops: CDR1 MDHEN, CDR2 SYDVKM. The V and J ends lost 2 bases and 8 bases respectively, with 12 bases between them. The chain's CDR3 is CASSLTLGAGYTF. The CDR3 DNA reads as TGTGCCAGCAGTTTAACCCTGGGGGCCGGCTACACCTTC.

The chain uses TRBV11-2 and TRBJ2-7; TRBD2 aligns across 9 bases. The germline CDR1 and CDR2 sequences are SGHAT and FQNNGV. V dropped 4 bases and J dropped 1; count of bases not matched to a gene: 5. The CDR3 is 15 residues long. As DNA, the CDR3 is TGTGCCAGCAGCTCTACTAGCGGGTCTTCCTACGAGCAGTACTTC. Residues: CASSSTSGSSYEQYF.

The chain combines TRBV29-1 with TRBJ2-2; 9 bases line up with TRBD2. The CDR3 runs to 15 residues. Losses at the gene ends were 4 bases for V and 0 bases for J; bases not matched to a gene: 3. The germline V gene encodes CDR1 SQVTM and CDR2 ANQGSEA. Written as DNA, the CDR3 is TGCAGCGTTGGACTAGCGGCGCCGAACACCGGGGAGCTGTTTTTT. Protein: CSVGLAAPNTGELFF.

J is TRBJ2-7 and V is TRBV12-3 or TRBV12-4; no firm D call. The CDR3 consists of 12 residues. V shed 3 bases and J shed 7 bases, with 10 bases lying between them. The CDR3 region has the DNA TGTGCCAGCAGTTTTGAGCTAAAAGAGCAGTACTTC. Its protein is CASSFELKEQYF.

The V gene is TRBV28, the J gene TRBJ1-1; possibly TRBD1 for D (6 bases). The CDR3 has 14 residues. V lost 6 bases to trimming and J lost 6 bases, with 17 bases between them. Germline-derived CDR1 and CDR2 are MDHEN and SYDVKM. Here the CDR3 DNA reads TGTGCCAGCAGCCTAAGGCACAGGGCAGCTGAAGCTTTCTTT. Residues: CASSLRHRAAEAFF.

The V gene is TRBV19, the J gene TRBJ2-1, with TRBD2 as a possible D gene (6 bases). The CDR3 has 15 amino acids. V was pared by 5 bases and J by 7 bases, with 18 bases between. Germline CDR1 reads LNHDA; CDR2 reads SQIVND (reference sequence). This chain's CDR3 is CASSQRRGFENEQFF. The CDR3 DNA reads as TGTGCCAGTAGTCAAAGGAGGGGCTTTGAAAATGAGCAGTTCTTC.